A selection of T cell receptor beta chains follows, all from one sample in a study of blood T cell repertoires in COVID-19. The data were produced by immunoSEQ multiplex PCR, yet TCRdb's version contains in-frame clones alone and is incomplete. The sample yields 25,000 to 35,000 clones, roughly 86% seen once. The sample comprised peripheral blood. These TCRs come from a human donor in a cohort sampled during active COVID-19. The donor label of this sample is uncertain. CDR3s include the opening cysteine and the closing phenylalanine or tryptophan. Each record gives: CDR3 protein, V gene, CDR3 length, J gene, D gene. The D gene is left open where the match is weak.

CASSFTSGRGTGELFF TRBV7-2 16 TRBJ2-2 TRBD2
CASSLRHLLSSYEQYF TRBV5-1 16 TRBJ2-7 NA
CASSFGQSYGYTF TRBV28 13 TRBJ1-2 NA
CASSPRLVRTNEQFF TRBV9 15 TRBJ2-1 NA
CASSFLRGYNEQFF TRBV11-2 14 TRBJ2-1 TRBD2
CAISEDRVRETQYF TRBV10-3 14 TRBJ2-5 NA
CASSLAGPGDTQYF TRBV5-1 14 TRBJ2-3 NA
CASSSGTSSYEQYF TRBV2 14 TRBJ2-7 NA
CASSYAGTSLYEQYF TRBV6-5 15 TRBJ2-7 TRBD2
CASSYDPGGSIGELFF TRBV5-1 16 TRBJ2-2 TRBD1
CASSLGTGSKETQYF TRBV7-9 15 TRBJ2-5 TRBD1
CASSFGVSSYNEQFF TRBV9 15 TRBJ2-1 NA
CASSDYSFSYNEQFF TRBV10-2 15 TRBJ2-1 NA
CASSLALREGYNEQFF TRBV7-8 16 TRBJ2-1 TRBD2
CASSIGNSDYGYTF TRBV19 14 TRBJ1-2 NA
CASSLVTGNTIYF TRBV28 13 TRBJ1-3 NA
CAISEREAYNEQFF TRBV10-3 14 TRBJ2-1 TRBD2
CASSLTGTRSPLHF TRBV5-1 14 TRBJ1-6 NA